This TCR beta chain originates from a study of T-cell reconstitution after alpha-beta-depleted transplantation in children. Concerning this clonotype itself: Its antigen is still unknown.

The study, taken as a whole, reports: T cells produced anew were the main source of T-cell counts and diversity one year after transplant. Some patients' high day-60 TCRbeta diversity was traced to surviving recipient T cells and thymic progenitors. Approximately two months post-transplant, alpha-beta T cells reportedly originated from several hundred expanded graft clones.

This sample's TCRbeta library carried unique molecular identifier barcodes. TCRdb itself ran the PCR reads through MiXCR, one entry per CDR3 protein. The sample comprises roughly 490,000 distinct CDR3 sequences, 9.5% to 12% of which are singletons, and 14% rests with the top ten. The CDR3 sequence is 14 residues long. V was pared by 3 bases and J by 0 bases, with 8 bases between. The starting material was PBMCs, mostly from graft donor cells, obtained 180 days after TCRalphabeta/CD19-depleted stem cell transplant. The chain links TRBV12-3 or TRBV12-4 to TRBJ1-1; no clear D gene. The sequence came from a female patient aged 2-9 years who had a stem cell transplant for aplastic anemia, so the T cells may come from the graft donor. The CDR3 is CASSFGRMNTEAFF. The CDR3, as DNA: TGTGCCAGCAGTTTTGGGCGTATGAACACTGAAGCTTTCTTT.